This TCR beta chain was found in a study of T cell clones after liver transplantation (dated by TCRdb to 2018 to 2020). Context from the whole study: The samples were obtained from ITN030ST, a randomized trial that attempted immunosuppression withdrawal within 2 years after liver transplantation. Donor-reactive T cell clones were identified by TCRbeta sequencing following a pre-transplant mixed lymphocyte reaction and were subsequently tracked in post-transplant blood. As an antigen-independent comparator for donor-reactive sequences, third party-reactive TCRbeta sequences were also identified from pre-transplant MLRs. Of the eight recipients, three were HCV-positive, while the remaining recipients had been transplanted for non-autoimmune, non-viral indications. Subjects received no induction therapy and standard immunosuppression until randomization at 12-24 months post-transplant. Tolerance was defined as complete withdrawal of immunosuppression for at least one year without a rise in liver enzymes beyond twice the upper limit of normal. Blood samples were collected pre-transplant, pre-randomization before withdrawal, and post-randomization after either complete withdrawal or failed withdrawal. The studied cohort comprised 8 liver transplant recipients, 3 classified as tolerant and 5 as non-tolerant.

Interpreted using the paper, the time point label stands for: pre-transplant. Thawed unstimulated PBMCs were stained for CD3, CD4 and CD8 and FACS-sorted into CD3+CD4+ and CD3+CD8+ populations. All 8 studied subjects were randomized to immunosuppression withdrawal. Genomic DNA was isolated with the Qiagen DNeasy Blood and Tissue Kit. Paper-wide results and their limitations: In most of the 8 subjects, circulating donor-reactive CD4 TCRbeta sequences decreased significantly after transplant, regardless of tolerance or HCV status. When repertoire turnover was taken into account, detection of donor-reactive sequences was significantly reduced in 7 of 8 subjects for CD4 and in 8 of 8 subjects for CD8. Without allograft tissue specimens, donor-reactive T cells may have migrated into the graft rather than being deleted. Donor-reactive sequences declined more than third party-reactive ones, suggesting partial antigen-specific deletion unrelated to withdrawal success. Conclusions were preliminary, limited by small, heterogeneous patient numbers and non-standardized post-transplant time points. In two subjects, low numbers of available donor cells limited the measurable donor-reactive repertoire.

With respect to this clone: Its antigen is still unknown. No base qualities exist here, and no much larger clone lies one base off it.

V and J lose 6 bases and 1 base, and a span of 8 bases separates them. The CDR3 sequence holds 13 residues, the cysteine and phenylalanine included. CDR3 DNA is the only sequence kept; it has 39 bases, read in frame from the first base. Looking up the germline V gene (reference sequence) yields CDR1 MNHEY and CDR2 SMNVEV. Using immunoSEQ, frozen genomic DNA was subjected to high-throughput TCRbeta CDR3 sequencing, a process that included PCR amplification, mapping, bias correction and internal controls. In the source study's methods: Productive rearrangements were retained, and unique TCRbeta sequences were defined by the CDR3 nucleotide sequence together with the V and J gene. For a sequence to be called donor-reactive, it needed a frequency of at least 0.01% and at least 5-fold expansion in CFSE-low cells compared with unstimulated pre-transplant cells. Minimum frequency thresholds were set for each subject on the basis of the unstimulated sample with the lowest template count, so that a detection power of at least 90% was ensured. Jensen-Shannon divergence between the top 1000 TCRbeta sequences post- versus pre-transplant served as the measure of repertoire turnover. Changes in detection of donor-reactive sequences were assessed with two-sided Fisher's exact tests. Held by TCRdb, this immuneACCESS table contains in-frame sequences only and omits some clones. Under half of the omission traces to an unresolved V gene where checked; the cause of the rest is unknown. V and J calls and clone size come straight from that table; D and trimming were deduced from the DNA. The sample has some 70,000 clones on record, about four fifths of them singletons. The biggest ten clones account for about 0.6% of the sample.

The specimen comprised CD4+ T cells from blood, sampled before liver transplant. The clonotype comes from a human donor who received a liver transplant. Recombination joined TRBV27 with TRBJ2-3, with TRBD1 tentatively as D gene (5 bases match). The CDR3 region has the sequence CASSSRGTDTQYF. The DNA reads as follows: TGTGCCAGCAGCTCCAGGGGCACAGATACGCAGTATTTT.